This T cell receptor beta chain originates from a study of blood T cells in healthy people across ages. Study background: Researchers report that template switching captured about one barcoded beta molecule per two T cells.

Study results and limitations: In long-lived donors, naive CD4+ cell counts and diversity exceeded those of aged donors.

Comments on this clonotype: Its specificity is unknown.

Isolated per sample were at least 6 million PBMCs. The CDR3 is 11 residues long. Deletions cut 6 bases from V and 8 bases from J, with 11 bases between. The germline V gene has CDR1 MNHEY and CDR2 SVGAGI. With a J-beta primer mix and a sample-barcoded 5' primer, a second PCR ran roughly 6 to 12 cycles. Researchers report that a template-switch adaptor with 12 random nucleotides tagged each cDNA molecule. TCRdb fed the 5' RACE reads into MiXCR, producing one record per CDR3 protein. The table shows approximately 820,000 distinct CDR3 sequences, with 40% to 50% occurring only once. Source material: blood. The genes are TRBV6-5 and TRBJ2-7; tentative D call: TRBD1 (6 bases). The origin of this receptor is a man in his fifties or sixties in good health. The CDR3 is CASRVQGQQYF. The CDR3 DNA sequence: TGTGCCAGCAGGGTACAGGGACAGCAGTACTTC.